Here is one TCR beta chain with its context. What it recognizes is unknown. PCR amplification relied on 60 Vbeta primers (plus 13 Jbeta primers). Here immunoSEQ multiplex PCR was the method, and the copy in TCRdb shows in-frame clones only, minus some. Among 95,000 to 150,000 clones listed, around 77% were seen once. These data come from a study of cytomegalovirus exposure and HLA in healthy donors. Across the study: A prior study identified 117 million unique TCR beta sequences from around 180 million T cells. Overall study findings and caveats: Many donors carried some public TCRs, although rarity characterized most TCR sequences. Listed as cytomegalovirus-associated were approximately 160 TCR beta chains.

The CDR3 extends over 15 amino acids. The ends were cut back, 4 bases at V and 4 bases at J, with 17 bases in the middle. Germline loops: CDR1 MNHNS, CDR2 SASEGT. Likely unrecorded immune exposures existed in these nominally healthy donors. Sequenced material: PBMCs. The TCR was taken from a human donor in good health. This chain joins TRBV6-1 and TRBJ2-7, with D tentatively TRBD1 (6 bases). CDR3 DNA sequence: TGTGCCAGCAGTGGGACCGCCCTTACAGGGTACGAGCAGTACTTC. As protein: CASSGTALTGYEQYF.